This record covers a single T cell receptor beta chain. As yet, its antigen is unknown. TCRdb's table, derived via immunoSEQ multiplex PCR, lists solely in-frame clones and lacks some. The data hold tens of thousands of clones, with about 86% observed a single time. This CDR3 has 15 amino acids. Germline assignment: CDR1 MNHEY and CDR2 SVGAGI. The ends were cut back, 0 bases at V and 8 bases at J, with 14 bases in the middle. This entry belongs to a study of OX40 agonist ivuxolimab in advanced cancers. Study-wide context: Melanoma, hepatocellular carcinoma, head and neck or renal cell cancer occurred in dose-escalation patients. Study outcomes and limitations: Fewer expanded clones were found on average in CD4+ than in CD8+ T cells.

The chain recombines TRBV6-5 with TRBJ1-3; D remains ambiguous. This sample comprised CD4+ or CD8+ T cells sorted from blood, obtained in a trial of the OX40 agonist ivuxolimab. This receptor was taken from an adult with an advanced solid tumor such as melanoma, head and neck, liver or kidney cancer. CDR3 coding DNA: TGTGCCAGCAGTTACTCCCTATCCGCGGACCACACCATATATTTT. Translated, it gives CASSYSLSADHTIYF.